Shown below are 24 T cell receptor beta chains from a single sample sequenced in a study of cytotoxic CD8 clonotypes in ibrutinib-treated CLL. Measured with immunoSEQ multiplex PCR; TCRdb has only the in-frame clones, and not every one. The repertoire has approximately 100,000 clones, 58% of them found once; the top ten carry 37%. The material was PBMCs, obtained after 24 months of ibrutinib treatment. These receptors were obtained from a human donor with chronic lymphocytic leukemia.

This clone was observed a handful of times. This rearrangement joins TRBV5-4 to TRBJ2-7, with TRBD1 matching over 11 bases. Germline CDR1 SGHNT, CDR2 YYREEE (reference sequence). V lost 3 bases and J lost 6; bases outside the gene matches: 5. CDR3 length: 14 amino acids. In DNA, the CDR3 is TGTGCCAGCAGCTCCGGGACAGGGGGAGTCGAGCAGTACTTC. Its translation: CASSSGTGGVEQYF.

The chain carries TRBV4-3 and TRBJ2-3, with 8 bases lining up with TRBD2. CDR1 and CDR2 from the germline V gene are LGHNA and YSLEER. The CDR3 is 17 residues long. V was clipped by 2 bases and J by 0 bases; unmatched bases: 7. DNA for the CDR3: TGCGCCAGCAGCCAAACAAGGGCGGGGGGAAGCACAGATACGCAGTATTTT. Residues: CASSQTRAGGSTDTQYF.

This clone turned up a few times. The J gene is TRBJ2-5, the V gene TRBV29-1, with TRBD1 matching 8 bases. The V and J ends lost 8 bases and 5 bases, in that order; junction bases with no gene match: 4. Germline V gene lookup returns CDR1 SQVTM and CDR2 ANQGSEA. This CDR3 spans 11 amino acids. The CDR3 sequence is CSPWDRETQYF. CDR3 in DNA: TGCAGCCCCTGGGACAGGGAGACCCAGTACTTC.

This clone has just a few counts. This chain joins TRBV5-1 and TRBJ2-1, with 7 bases lining up with TRBD2. The CDR3 covers 14 residues. After removal of 1 base from V and 4 bases from J, the junction contained 2 bases not matched to a gene. Per germline, CDR1 SGHRS and CDR2 YFSETQ. Written as DNA, the CDR3 is TGCGCCAGCAGCTTGACTAGCGAGTACAATGAGCAGTTCTTC. This codes for CASSLTSEYNEQFF.

The chain recombines TRBV9 with TRBJ1-1; the D is unclear. The CDR3 sequence is 14 residues long. V was pared by 0 bases and J by 2 bases, with 8 bases between. Germline V gene data show CDR1 as SGDLS and CDR2 as YYNGEE. CDR3 residues: CASSVDVINTEAFF. The CDR3 nucleotides read TGTGCCAGCAGCGTAGATGTGATTAACACTGAAGCTTTCTTT.

Only a few counts were recorded for this clone. This chain joins TRBV14 and TRBJ1-4, with no clear D. The V gene's germline CDR1 is SGHDN and CDR2 FVKESK. V was trimmed by 2 bases and J by 10 bases, leaving 11 bases between them. The CDR3 runs to 13 residues. This chain's CDR3 is CASSQNIRGKLFF. DNA for the CDR3: TGTGCCAGCAGCCAAAACATCCGTGGAAAACTGTTTTTT.

The V and J genes are TRBV7-2 and TRBJ2-7; 7 nucleotides align to TRBD2. The CDR3 loop spans 13 amino acids. Germline CDR1 and CDR2: SGHTA and FQGNSA. V dropped 6 bases and J dropped 3; count of bases not matched to a gene: 5. The DNA for the CDR3 is TGTGCCAGCAGGGCTAGCGGAAGCTACGAGCAGTACTTC. Translation: CASRASGSYEQYF.

The rearrangement links TRBV7-8 to TRBJ1-6; D not certain. CDR1 is SGHVS and CDR2 is FQNEAQ in the germline V gene. Between the trimmed V and J ends, which lost 3 bases and 10 bases, there was a span of 13 bases. The CDR3 has 14 residues. The CDR3 DNA reads as TGTGCCAGCAGCTTTACCCCGACGGAATCACCCCTCCACTTT. It specifies CASSFTPTESPLHF.

This clone was seen more than once but under ten times. The chain uses TRBV18 and TRBJ1-6, with D maybe TRBD1 (5 bases). Trimming pared 2 bases from V and 10 bases from J, leaving 9 bases between. The CDR3 spans 13 residues. Germline V lookup: CDR1 KGHSH, CDR2 LQKENI. CDR3 residues: CASSPEGKSPLHF. The CDR3 region has the DNA TGTGCCAGCTCACCAGAGGGGAAATCACCCCTCCACTTT.

The chain links TRBV6-5 to TRBJ2-1; 13 bases map to TRBD2. Germline V gives CDR1 MNHEY, CDR2 SVGAGI. The CDR3 totals 14 residues. The ends lost 5 bases at V and 9 bases at J; junction bases unmatched: 4. The CDR3 spells CASSHGTSGAEQFF. CDR3 in DNA: TGTGCCAGCAGTCACGGGACTAGCGGGGCTGAGCAGTTCTTC.

This clone was picked up a small number of times. The chain is built from TRBV10-3 and TRBJ2-3; D gene ambiguous. Trimming took off 2 bases at V and 0 bases at J, with 0 bases between the two ends. This CDR3 is built from 12 residues. Germline V gives CDR1 ENHRY, CDR2 SYGVKD. The CDR3 spells CAISESTDTQYF. CDR3 DNA sequence: TGTGCCATCAGTGAGAGCACAGATACGCAGTATTTT.

V usage is TRBV6-1 and J usage is TRBJ1-6; perhaps TRBD1 as D (6 bases). The CDR3 is 15 amino acids. Germline CDR1 reads MNHNS; CDR2 reads SASEGT. With 6 bases removed from V and 4 bases from J, the gap between germline ends came to 13 bases. This CDR3 reads CASSDLQGYNSPLHF. CDR3 nucleotides: TGTGCCAGCAGCGACCTACAGGGATATAATTCACCCCTCCACTTT.

By sample share, this clone is large. The rearrangement links TRBV5-6 to TRBJ2-1; the match to TRBD2 covers 8 bases. Germline V CDR1 and CDR2: SGHDT, YYEEEE. J was trimmed by 9 bases and V by 4 bases; bases with no gene match: 6. The CDR3 loop spans 13 amino acids. CDR3 sequence (DNA): TGTGCCAGCAGCGGGGGGACTAGTTCTGAGCAGTTCTTC. Encoded protein: CASSGGTSSEQFF.

The rearrangement links TRBV7-3 to TRBJ2-1; D is unresolved. Trimming removed 2 bases at V and 5 bases at J, with 10 bases between. From germline, CDR1 is SGHTA and CDR2 FQGTGA. CDR3 length equals 14 residues. This CDR3 reads CASSLAAQHNEQFF. CDR3 coding DNA: TGTGCCAGCAGCTTAGCGGCGCAGCACAATGAGCAGTTCTTC.

The rearrangement joins TRBV5-1 to TRBJ2-1; a weak D match, TRBD1 (6 bases). The CDR3 spans 16 residues. Germline V gives CDR1 SGHRS, CDR2 YFSETQ. V lost 0 bases, J lost 2 bases, and 12 bases lay in between. In DNA, the CDR3 is TGCGCCAGCAGCTTGGTGAGGGACACGACCTACAATGAGCAGTTCTTC. Translation gives CASSLVRDTTYNEQFF.

The V and J genes are TRBV7-2 and TRBJ2-3, with D uncertain. V shed 5 bases and J shed 2 bases, with 8 bases lying between them. Germline V lookup: CDR1 SGHTA, CDR2 FQGNSA. The CDR3 has 13 amino acids. CDR3 sequence (DNA): TGTGCCAGCAGCCCCTCGGCCACAGATACGCAGTATTTT. Protein sequence: CASSPSATDTQYF.

The chain employs TRBV4-1 and TRBJ1-3; no clear D gene. Per germline, CDR1 MGHRA and CDR2 YSYEKL. The V and J ends lost 1 base and 4 bases respectively, with 8 bases between them. This CDR3 has 14 residues. CDR3 amino acids: CASSQAPPGNTIYF. The CDR3 coding sequence is TGCGCCAGCAGCCAAGCTCCCCCCGGAAACACCATATATTTT.

The chain couples TRBV7-2 to TRBJ1-2; a possible D gene is TRBD1 (5 bases). This CDR3 is built from 12 residues. The V end was cut by 1 base, the J end by 7 bases, with 7 bases between. The V gene's germline CDR1 is SGHTA and CDR2 FQGNSA. In DNA form, the CDR3 reads TGTGCCAGCAGCTTAGAAGGGGTTGGCTACACCTTC. The encoded protein is CASSLEGVGYTF.

The J gene is TRBJ2-1, the V gene TRBV7-3; D possibly corresponds to TRBD1 (5 bases). Trimming took off 2 bases at V and 0 bases at J, with 8 bases between the two ends. CDR1 and CDR2 from the germline V gene are SGHTA and FQGTGA. The CDR3 extends over 15 amino acids. This CDR3 reads CASSLEGDSYNEQFF. CDR3 bases: TGTGCCAGCAGCTTAGAAGGGGACTCCTACAATGAGCAGTTCTTC.

The chain couples TRBV19 to TRBJ1-5; no clear D. The ends were cut back, 1 base at V and 2 bases at J, with 6 bases in the middle. The CDR3 consists of 14 residues. Per the germline V gene, CDR1 is LNHDA and CDR2 is SQIVND (reference sequence). CDR3 loop: CASSIGIRNQPQHF. The CDR3 DNA sequence: TGTGCCAGTAGTATAGGGATTCGCAATCAGCCCCAGCATTTT. Together with reference TRBV19 and TRBJ1-5, the CDR3 gives the full variable domain: DGGITQSPKYLFRKEGQNVTLSCEQNLNHDAMYWYRQDPGQGLRLIYYSQIVNDFQKGDIAEGYSVSREKKESFPLTVTSAQKNPTAFYLCASSIGIRNQPQHFGDGTRLSIL.

The chain links TRBV30 to TRBJ2-1; the match to TRBD2 covers 9 bases. CDR1 and CDR2 from the germline V gene are GTSNPN and SVGIG (reference sequence). With V trimmed by 2 bases and J by 0 bases, 2 bases remained unmatched. The CDR3 covers 15 residues. CDR3 residues: CAWSWRGGSYNEQFF. Here the CDR3 DNA reads TGTGCCTGGAGTTGGCGGGGGGGCTCCTACAATGAGCAGTTCTTC.

This chain joins TRBV28 and TRBJ2-7, with 7 positions matching TRBD1. Per the germline V gene, CDR1 is MDHEN and CDR2 is SYDVKM. CDR3 size: 14 residues. V lost 6 bases to trimming and J lost 4 bases; unmatched junction nucleotides: 9. The DNA of the CDR3 is TGTGCCAGCAGGCCGGGACAGCGAATTTACGAGCAGTACTTC. Its translation is CASRPGQRIYEQYF.

The rearrangement links TRBV4-2 to TRBJ2-3; 10 bases fit TRBD2. Germline-derived CDR1 and CDR2 are LGHNA and YNFKEQ. The CDR3 has 17 residues. J lost 4 bases, V lost 1 base, and 8 bases had no gene match. The CDR3 sequence is CASSQVTSGRPADTQYF. CDR3 in DNA: TGTGCCAGCAGCCAAGTGACTAGCGGGCGCCCGGCAGATACGCAGTATTTT.

This clone has more than one count but fewer than ten. The V call is TRBV4-2, the J call TRBJ1-2, with D possibly TRBD1 on 5 matching bases. The germline gives CDR1 LGHNA, CDR2 YNFKEQ. V was cut by 0 bases and J by 5 bases, with 16 bases left in between. The CDR3 has 16 residues. The CDR3 DNA reads as TGTGCCAGCAGCCAAGATCTCCTTCAGGGCCAGTATGGCTACACCTTC. It translates to CASSQDLLQGQYGYTF.